A selection of T cell receptor beta chains follows, all from one sample in a study of tumor-infiltrating lymphocytes in primary liver carcinoma. TCRdb re-called the multiplex PCR reads with MiXCR, one entry per CDR3 protein. This sample has around 100,000 distinct CDR3 sequences, with around 63% found just once. Sequenced sample: liver tumor tissue from sampling region 5. The receptors originated from a woman in her sixties or seventies with primary liver carcinoma and hepatitis B virus infection. CDR3s include the opening cysteine and the closing phenylalanine or tryptophan. A D gene is named only where the DNA matches it firmly. Clone size is stated in some rows and not others, as once, few, many or a class when expanded.

. | TRBJ2-1 | TRBD2 | TRBV11-2 | TGTGCCAGCAGCAGGAGACTAGCGGGAAGGCCTGGGGATGAGCAGCTCTTC | CASSRRLAGRPGDEQLF
medium-sized | TRBJ2-7 | TRBD1 | TRBV5-6 | TGTGCCAGCAGCTTGCAGGGGGTCGCCTACGAGCAGTACTTC | CASSLQGVAYEQYF
. | TRBJ2-7 | . | TRBV11-2 | TGTGTCAACAGCCTAGTTGGGGTTGACTACGAGCAGTACTTC | CVNSLVGVDYEQYF
. | TRBJ2-3 | . | TRBV10-3 | TGTGCTATCAGTGAGTCCCGCTTGCAAGCGGAACAAGATACGCAGTATTTT | CAISESRLQAEQDTQYF
medium-sized | TRBJ2-7 | TRBD2 | TRBV11-2 | TGTGCCAGCAGCTTAGGCCGTCTAGCGGGAGTTGCCGAGCAGTACTTC | CASSLGRLAGVAEQYF
. | TRBJ2-7 | . | TRBV2 | TGTGCCAGCAGTCGTCCGGACGGGGCCTACGAGCAGTACTTC | CASSRPDGAYEQYF
. | TRBJ2-5 | . | TRBV11-3 | TGTGCCAGCAGCCTAGGAATAGCCCAAGAGACCCAGAACTTC | CASSLGIAQETQNF
. | TRBJ1-1 | . | TRBV5-6 | TGTGCCGGCAGCCTGTGGGGCGGAGCCACTGAAGCTTTCTTT | CAGSLWGGATEAFF
. | TRBJ2-5 | . | TRBV12-5 | TGTGGTAGTGGTTCGGTAGAAGAGACCCAGTACTTC | CGSGSVEETQYF
. | TRBJ2-3 | . | TRBV11-2 | TGTGCCAGCAGCTTGACGGGGGCGGTCAGTATAGAGGATACGCAGTATTTT | CASSLTGAVSIEDTQYF
. | TRBJ2-5 | . | TRBV28 | TGTGCCAGCAGTCGGGCAGGGCTGGAGACCCAGTACTTT | CASSRAGLETQYF
. | TRBJ1-2 | . | TRBV7-9 | TGTGCCAGCAGTTTAGCGTTTGGGTTTGGCTACACCTTC | CASSLAFGFGYTF
. | TRBJ1-1 | . | TRBV11-3 | TGTGCCAGAAGCAAACGGGTCACTGAAGCTTTCTTT | CARSKRVTEAFF
. | TRBJ1-1 | TRBD1 | TRBV7-8 | TGTGCCAGCTACTTAGGGACAGGGGGGCTGGACACTGAAGCTTTCTTT | CASYLGTGGLDTEAFF
. | TRBJ2-2 | TRBD1 | TRBV6-1 | TGTGTCAGTAGTACAGGGGGTAGCACCGGGGGGCTGTTTTTT | CVSSTGGSTGGLFF
few | TRBJ1-5 | TRBD1 | TRBV30 | TGTGCCTGGAGAGGGACAGGGGCATCAGCGGCCCAGCATTTT | CAWRGTGASAAQHF
. | TRBJ2-6 | . | TRBV12-3/TRBV12-4 | TGCGCCAGCAGTTTAGCCGGTCTCGGGAAGGCTGGGGCCAACGTCCTGGCTTTC | CASSLAGLGKAGANVLAF
. | TRBJ1-2 | . | TRBV11-1 | TGTGCCGGCAGCCTTATGGACAGCGTCTATGGCTACACCTTC | CAGSLMDSVYGYTF
once | TRBJ2-2 | . | TRBV29-1 | TGCAGCGTCACGAGACACTCGGGCGGGGAGCTGTTCTTT | CSVTRHSGGELFF
. | TRBJ2-2 | . | TRBV6-5 | TGTGACAGCAGACTATCAGGGACGAACACCGGGGAGCTGGTTTTT | CDSRLSGTNTGELVF
. | TRBJ2-1 | TRBD2 | TRBV20-1 | TGCAGTGCTAGAGAGGCAAGAGCGGGGGGACGGGGTGAGCAGTTCTTC | CSAREARAGGRGEQFF
. | TRBJ2-7 | TRBD2 | TRBV7-9 | TGTGCCAGCAGCTCCCAGCGGGACGGGGAGCAGTACTTC | CASSSQRDGEQYF
few | TRBJ2-3 | . | TRBV28 | TGTGCCAGCAGTTCGAGCAGGGGTGAGAGCACAGATACGCAGTATTTT | CASSSSRGESTDTQYF
many | TRBJ2-2 | . | TRBV12-3/TRBV12-4 | TGTGCCAGCCGCATGGAGGACACCGGGGAGCTGTTTTTT | CASRMEDTGELFF
many | TRBJ1-4 | . | TRBV4-1 | TGCGCCAGCAGCCCCCTGCGCCTGGGAACTAATGAAAAACTGTTTTTT | CASSPLRLGTNEKLFF
large | TRBJ2-2 | TRBD2 | TRBV11-2 | TGTGCCAGCAGCTTCCGACTAGCGGGAGATGCGGGGGAGCTGTTTTTT | CASSFRLAGDAGELFF
. | TRBJ1-2 | TRBD1 | TRBV29-1 | TGCAGCGTGGGGGGGGGCGCCGGACAGGGGGCTTTGGGTGGCTACACCTTC | CSVGGGAGQGALGGYTF
many | TRBJ2-1 | . | TRBV10-1 | TGCGCCAGCAGTGAAGGACAGCCGGCCTACAATGAGCAGTTCTTC | CASSEGQPAYNEQFF
. | TRBJ1-2 | . | TRBV11-2 | TGCGCCAGCAGCTTAGATCCGATCAGGGCGCTGTGCTATGCCTACACCTTC | CASSLDPIRALCYAYTF